This T cell receptor beta chain was recovered during a study of response to subunit inactivated influenza vaccine. The CDR3 totals 15 residues. The V gene lost 3 bases and the J gene lost 2 bases, with 13 bases spanning the gap. This clonotype occurred many times. One entry per CDR3 protein results from TCRdb running MiXCR on the RT-PCR reads. Here the sample spans around 180,000 distinct CDR3 sequences, around a tenth being singletons. The TCR was taken from a man in his forties or fifties who received an inactivated influenza vaccine. The sequencing here drew on non-naive T cells sorted from PBMCs, taken on the day of vaccination. This chain connects TRBV12-3 or TRBV12-4 to TRBJ2-5; D not resolved. In nucleotides, the CDR3 is TGTGCCAGCAGTTTTAGGTTGCCAAATCAAGAGACCCAGTACTTC. The encoded protein is CASSFRLPNQETQYF.